The T cell receptor (beta chain) under discussion was sequenced for a study of cytomegalovirus exposure and HLA in healthy donors. CDR1 SGHRS and CDR2 YFSETQ come from the germline V gene. The CDR3 totals 15 residues. V gave up 4 bases and J gave up 0 bases; unmatched junction bases: 4. Whereas donors were nominally healthy upon sampling, unrecorded immune exposures were probable. Comment on this clone: What it binds is not known.

Study-wide points: It was 150 to 200 TCR beta chains that were listed as cytomegalovirus-associated. A later analysis linked a missense variant in DCLRE1C to the trimming of TCR beta V and J genes. Researchers left out some V segments, among them TRBV6-2 and TRBV6-3, as indistinguishable.

Use of 60 Vbeta and 13 Jbeta primers characterized the PCR. The data were produced by immunoSEQ multiplex PCR, yet TCRdb's version contains in-frame clones alone and is incomplete. The profile shows 150,000 to 200,000 clones, around 80% of them singletons. V gene TRBV5-1 combines with J gene TRBJ2-1, with 7 bases aligning to TRBD2. The clonotype was recovered from a man aged 50 to 60 in good health and CMV-seropositive. The sequencing input was PBMCs. This CDR3 reads CASSLGGGSYNEQFF. CDR3 in DNA: TGCGCCAGCAGCCTGGGGGGGGGCTCCTACAATGAGCAGTTCTTC.